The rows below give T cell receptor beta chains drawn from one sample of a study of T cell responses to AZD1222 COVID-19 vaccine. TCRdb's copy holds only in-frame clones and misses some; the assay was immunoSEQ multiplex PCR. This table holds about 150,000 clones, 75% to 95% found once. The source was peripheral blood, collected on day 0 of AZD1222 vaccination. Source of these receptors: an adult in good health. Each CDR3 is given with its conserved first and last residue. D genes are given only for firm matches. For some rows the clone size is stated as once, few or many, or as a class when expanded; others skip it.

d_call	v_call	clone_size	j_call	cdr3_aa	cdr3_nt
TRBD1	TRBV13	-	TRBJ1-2	CASSISGGQGVNYGYTF	TGTGCCAGCAGCATCTCAGGTGGACAGGGGGTCAACTATGGCTACACCTTC
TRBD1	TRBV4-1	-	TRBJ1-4	CASSHTGTGDEKLFF	TGCGCCAGCAGCCATACCGGGACAGGGGATGAAAAACTGTTTTTT
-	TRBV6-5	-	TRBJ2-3	CASLPRGAGADTQYF	TGTGCCAGCCTACCACGGGGGGCCGGCGCAGATACGCAGTATTTT
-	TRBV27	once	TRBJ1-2	CASSPGGANYGYTF	TGTGCCAGCAGCCCCGGGGGGGCCAACTATGGCTACACCTTC
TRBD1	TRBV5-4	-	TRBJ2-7	CASTGTGLHEQYF	TGTGCCAGCACCGGGACAGGCTTACACGAGCAGTACTTC
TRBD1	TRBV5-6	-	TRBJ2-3	CASTYDRGVTDTQYF	TGTGCCAGCACCTATGACAGGGGGGTTACAGATACGCAGTATTTT
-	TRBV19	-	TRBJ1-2	CASSNRAYGYTF	TGTGCCAGTAGTAACCGGGCCTATGGCTACACCTTC
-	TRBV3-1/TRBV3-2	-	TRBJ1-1	CASSQDLGRVKKAFF	TGTGCCAGCAGCCAAGATCTTGGCAGGGTTAAAAAAGCTTTCTTT
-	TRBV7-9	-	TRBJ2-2	CASSTATGELFF	TGTGCCAGCAGTACAGCTACCGGGGAGCTGTTTTTT
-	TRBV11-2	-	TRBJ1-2	CASSQNHGYAGYTF	TGTGCCAGCAGCCAAAACCATGGTTATGCTGGCTACACCTTC
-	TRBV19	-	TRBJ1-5	CASSGGGGNQPQHF	TGTGCCAGTTCCGGCGGAGGAGGCAATCAGCCCCAGCATTTT
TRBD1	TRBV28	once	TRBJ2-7	CASHRGRNEQYF	TGTGCCAGTCACAGGGGTCGGAACGAGCAGTACTTC
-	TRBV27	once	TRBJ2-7	CASSLTPNSYEQYF	TGTGCCAGCAGTTTAACCCCCAACTCCTACGAGCAGTACTTC
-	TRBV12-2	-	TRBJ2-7	CASRWLAGNEQYF	TGTGCAAGTCGCTGGCTAGCGGGAAACGAGCAGTACTTC
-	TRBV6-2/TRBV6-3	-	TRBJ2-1	CASSRSYNEQFF	TGTGCCAGCAGTCGATCCTACAATGAGCAGTTCTTC
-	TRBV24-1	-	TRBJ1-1	CATRKAWAMNTEAFF	TGTGCCACCCGGAAGGCGTGGGCTATGAACACTGAAGCTTTCTTT
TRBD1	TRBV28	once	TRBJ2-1	CASSSPGQNLRWFF	TGTGCCAGCAGTTCACCGGGACAGAACTTGAGGTGGTTCTTC
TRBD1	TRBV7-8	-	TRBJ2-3	CASSKEQGWGTDTQYF	TGTGCCAGCAGCAAAGAACAGGGGTGGGGCACAGATACGCAGTATTTT
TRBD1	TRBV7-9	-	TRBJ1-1	CASNFGDSEAFF	TGTGCCAGCAACTTTGGGGACAGTGAAGCTTTCTTT
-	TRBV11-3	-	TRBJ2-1	CASSSLAGFFINEQFF	TGTGCCAGCAGCTCCCTTGCAGGGTTTTTTATCAATGAGCAGTTCTTC
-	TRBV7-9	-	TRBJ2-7	CASSLGLGSSYEQYF	TGTGCCAGCAGCTTAGGACTAGGGAGCTCCTACGAGCAGTACTTC
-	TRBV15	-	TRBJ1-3	CATSRDPHNTIYF	TGTGCCACCAGCAGAGATCCGCATAACACCATATATTTT